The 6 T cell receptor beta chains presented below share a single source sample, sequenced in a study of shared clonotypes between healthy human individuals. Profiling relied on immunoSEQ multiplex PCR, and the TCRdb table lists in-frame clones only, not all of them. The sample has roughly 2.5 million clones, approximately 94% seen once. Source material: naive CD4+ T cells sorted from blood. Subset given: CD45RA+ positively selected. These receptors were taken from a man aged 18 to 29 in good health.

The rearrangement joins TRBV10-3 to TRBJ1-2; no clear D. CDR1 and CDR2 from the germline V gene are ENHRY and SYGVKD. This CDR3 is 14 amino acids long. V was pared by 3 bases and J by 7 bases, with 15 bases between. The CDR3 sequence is CAISDWGEDGGYTF. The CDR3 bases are TGTGCCATCAGTGATTGGGGAGAGGATGGTGGCTACACCTTC.

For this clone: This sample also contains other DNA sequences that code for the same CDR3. The CDR3 bases are TGCGCCAGCAGCTCAGGACAGTTTCAAGAGACCCAGTACTTC. This sequence encodes CASSSGQFQETQYF. The chain links TRBV5-1 to TRBJ2-5; D perhaps matches TRBD1 (6 bases). The V and J ends lost 3 bases and 2 bases respectively, with 11 bases between them. Germline values: CDR1 SGHRS, CDR2 YFSETQ. The CDR3 totals 14 residues.

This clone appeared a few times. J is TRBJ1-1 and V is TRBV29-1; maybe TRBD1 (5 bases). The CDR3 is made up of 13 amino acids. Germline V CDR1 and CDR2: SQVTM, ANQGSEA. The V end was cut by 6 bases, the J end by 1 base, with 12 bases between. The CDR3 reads CSVRQSKNTEAFF. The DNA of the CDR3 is TGCAGCGTGCGACAGAGCAAGAACACTGAAGCTTTCTTT. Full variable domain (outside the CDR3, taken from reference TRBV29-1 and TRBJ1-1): SAVISQKPSRDICQRGTSLTIQCQVDSQVTMMFWYRQQPGQSLTLIATANQGSEATYESGFVIDKFPISRPNLTFSTLTVSNMSPEDSSIYLCSVRQSKNTEAFFGQGTRLTVV.

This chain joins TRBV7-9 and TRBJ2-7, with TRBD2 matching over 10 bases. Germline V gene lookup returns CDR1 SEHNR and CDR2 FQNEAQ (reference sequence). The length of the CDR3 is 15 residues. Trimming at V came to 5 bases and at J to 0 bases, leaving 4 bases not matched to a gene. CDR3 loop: CASSPRLAGSYEQYF. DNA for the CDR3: TGTGCCAGCAGCCCACGACTAGCGGGCTCCTACGAGCAGTACTTC.

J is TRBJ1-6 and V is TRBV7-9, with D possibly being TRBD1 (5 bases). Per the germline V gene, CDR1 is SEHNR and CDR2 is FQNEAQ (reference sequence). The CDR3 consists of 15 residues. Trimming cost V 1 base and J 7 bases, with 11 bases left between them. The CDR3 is CASSLGGVVNSPLHF. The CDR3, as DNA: TGTGCCAGCAGCTTAGGGGGGGTCGTCAATTCACCCCTCCACTTT.

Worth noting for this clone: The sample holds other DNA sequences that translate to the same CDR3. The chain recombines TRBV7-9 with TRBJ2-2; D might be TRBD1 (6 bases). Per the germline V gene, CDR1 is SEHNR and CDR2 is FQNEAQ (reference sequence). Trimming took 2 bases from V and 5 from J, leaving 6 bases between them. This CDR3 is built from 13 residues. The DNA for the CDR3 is TGTGCCAGCAGCTTAACAGGGACCGGGGAGCTGTTTTTT. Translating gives CASSLTGTGELFF.